This T cell receptor beta chain was sequenced during a study of tumor-infiltrating lymphocytes in primary liver carcinoma. General study results and limits: Pairs of tumor regions overlapped more than tumor-adjacent and tumor-blood pairs did.

As regards this clonotype: Its specificity is not known. Mismatch with germline at one junction end may stem from a read error.

The germline gives CDR1 LNHDA, CDR2 SQIVND (reference sequence). CDR3 size: 16 residues. Both RNA and DNA were isolated together from roughly 20-30 mg of bulk tissue that had not been sorted. All tumor samples contained more than 75% viable tumor cells. cDNA specific to TCR beta was made from approximately 0.55 ug of total RNA, with a constant-region primer employed for priming. Three-round nested multiplex PCR performed with slightly modified ARM-PCR produced the TCR beta libraries. Rounds one and two of PCR, each of 10 cycles, were primed with TRBV1-TRBV30 forward primers and a C-beta reverse primer. TCRdb independently ran MiXCR on the multiplex PCR reads; one entry per CDR3 protein. The sample includes about 54,000 distinct CDR3 sequences, around three quarters of them seen just once.

Sequencing was performed on liver tumor tissue from sampling region 2. Regarding subset: tumor region T2, inferior pole. The sequence came from a man aged 40-50 years with primary liver carcinoma and hepatitis B virus infection. This chain links TRBV19 with TRBJ2-1, with TRBD2 matching over 8 bases. CDR3 DNA sequence: TGTGCCAATAGTTTAAACGGACTAGCCCCTGGGGGTGAGCAGTTCTTC. Translating it yields CANSLNGLAPGGEQFF.